The 15 T cell receptor beta chains presented below share a single source sample, sequenced in a study of blood T cells in healthy people across ages (dated by TCRdb to the mid-2010s). Library preparation used 5' RACE. Data came from an Illumina HiSeq 2500. A second about 6 to 11 cycle PCR used a sample-barcoded 5' primer and a J-beta primer mix. Through fastp at Q25 and MiXCR, TCRdb rebuilt clones from the public reads, retaining in-frame beta chains. One record per CDR3 amino acid sequence lists the most common genes and DNA. Here the sample has fewer than 2,000,000 distinct CDR3 sequences; about 31% occur a single time. The ten largest clones capture 11% of the sample. The source material was blood. These receptors originate from a woman younger than 45 in good health.

The CDR3 loop is CASSELTPYNEQFF. The CDR3 nucleotides are TGTGCCAGCAGTGAGCTTACTCCCTACAATGAGCAGTTCTTC. The rearrangement joins TRBV2 to TRBJ2-1; D gene uncertain. The germline V gene encodes CDR1 SNHLY and CDR2 FYNNEI. There are 14 residues in the CDR3. Deletions cut 3 bases from V and 2 bases from J, with 8 bases between.

This chain uses TRBV30 with TRBJ1-2; unclear D gene. CDR1 is GTSNPN, CDR2 SVGIG, per germline (reference sequence). V shed 5 bases and J shed 2 bases, with 6 bases lying between them. CDR3 length: 11 amino acids. CDR3 loop: CAWAINYGYTF. Here the CDR3 DNA reads TGTGCCTGGGCGATAAACTATGGCTACACCTTC.

This clonotype was seen many times. The rearrangement uses TRBV28 and TRBJ2-5; D is unclear. V lost 6 bases and J lost 4, with 6 bases in between. CDR1 is MDHEN, CDR2 SYDVKM, per germline. The CDR3 is 11 amino acids. The CDR3 bases are TGTGCCAGCAGAAAGGGAGAGACCCAGTACTTC. Translation: CASRKGETQYF.

This clonotype has a handful of counts. The chain recombines TRBV12-3 or TRBV12-4 with TRBJ1-2; 9 positions match TRBD1. V shed 4 bases and J 7 bases; nucleotides not matched to a gene: 10. The CDR3 covers 15 residues. This CDR3 is CASSSWDRVSRGYTF. For the CDR3, the DNA is TGTGCCAGCAGTTCGTGGGACAGGGTATCGCGTGGCTACACCTTC.

The chain links TRBV5-1 to TRBJ1-4; D is unclear. CDR1 SGHRS and CDR2 YFSETQ come from the germline V gene. CDR3 length: 15 residues. V was clipped by 4 bases and J by 0 bases, with 10 bases between them. The CDR3: CASSAGSATNEKLFF. The CDR3 nucleotides are TGCGCCAGCAGCGCGGGAAGTGCAACTAATGAAAAACTGTTTTTT.

The rearrangement uses TRBV6-1 and TRBJ2-7; weak D call: TRBD1 (5 bases). V lost 3 bases and J 5 bases, leaving 26 bases between the germline ends. Germline V lookup: CDR1 MNHNS, CDR2 SASEGT. The CDR3 sequence is 18 residues long. The CDR3 region has the DNA TGTGCCAGCAGTGACCCCCAGGGCCCCCTCCCTTCTGTTAACGAGCAGTACTTC. As protein: CASSDPQGPLPSVNEQYF.

The chain carries TRBV6-5 and TRBJ1-6; no clear D gene. Germline CDR1 reads MNHEY; CDR2 reads SVGAGI. Trimming removed 11 bases from V and 7 bases from J, with 18 bases in between. The CDR3 is made up of 14 amino acids. CDR3 nucleotides: TGTGCCTCTTCGCGTCAGACGGAGAATTCACCCCTCCACTTT. Protein product: CASSRQTENSPLHF.

This clonotype has more than one count but fewer than ten. The rearrangement joins TRBV4-2 to TRBJ2-2; 11 nucleotides agree with TRBD2. V lost 5 bases, J lost 4 bases, and 12 bases stayed unmatched. Germline assignment: CDR1 LGHNA and CDR2 YNFKEQ. This CDR3 spans 18 amino acids. As DNA, the CDR3 is TGTGCCAGCAGCTCTCGGGTAGCGGGGGGGCCGGGCACCGGGGAGCTGTTTTTT. Translated: CASSSRVAGGPGTGELFF.

This clonotype was picked up a small number of times. This chain's CDR3 is CASSLSPGLGNEQFF. CDR3 nucleotide sequence: TGTGCCAGCAGCTTAAGTCCGGGACTAGGTAATGAGCAGTTCTTC. This chain links TRBV7-3 with TRBJ2-1, with TRBD2 identical over 8 bases. The CDR3 is made up of 15 amino acids. The J segment lost 7 bases and the V segment lost 1 base, leaving 6 bases of the junction unmatched. Looked up from germline, CDR1 is SGHTA and CDR2 is FQGTGA. The complete variable domain, with remaining parts taken from reference TRBV7-3 and TRBJ2-1, reads GAGVSQTPSNKVTEKGKYVELRCDPISGHTALYWYRQSLGQGPEFLIYFQGTGAADDSGLPNDRFFAVRPEGSVSTLKIQRTERGDSAVYLCASSLSPGLGNEQFFGPGTRLTVL.

This clonotype was seen repeatedly, ten times or more. This chain links TRBV29-1 with TRBJ2-6; D call uncertain. CDR1 is SQVTM and CDR2 is ANQGSEA in the germline V gene. This CDR3 has 13 residues. V was shortened by 4 bases and J by 0 bases, with 4 bases between the two germline ends. The CDR3 region is CSVGHSGANVLTF. The CDR3 DNA is TGCAGCGTTGGCCACTCTGGGGCCAACGTCCTGACTTTC.

This clonotype came up many times. The CDR3 DNA sequence: TGTGCCAGCAGCTCAACAGGGGGCTACGATCCCTACGAGCAGTACTTC. Protein: CASSSTGGYDPYEQYF. This chain links TRBV7-9 with TRBJ2-7; TRBD1 matches 9 bases. Per the germline V gene, CDR1 is SEHNR and CDR2 is FQNEAQ (reference sequence). This CDR3 is built from 16 residues. Trimming removed 4 bases from V and 2 bases from J; junction bases left unmatched: 9.

The rearrangement links TRBV4-1 to TRBJ2-3, with no clear D. The V gene's germline CDR1 is MGHRA and CDR2 YSYEKL. The germline V and J ends were trimmed by 6 bases and 0 bases, with 10 bases remaining between them. This CDR3 has 14 amino acids. The CDR3 region is CASRNQASTDTQYF. The CDR3 coding sequence is TGCGCCAGCAGAAATCAAGCAAGCACAGATACGCAGTATTTT.

This clonotype was detected only a few times. The chain employs TRBV4-1 and TRBJ1-2; D gene uncertain. V was clipped by 2 bases and J by 4 bases, with 11 bases between them. The CDR3 extends over 14 amino acids. Germline V CDR1 and CDR2: MGHRA, YSYEKL. The CDR3 loop reads CASSQTGLVYGYTF. The DNA of the CDR3 is TGCGCCAGCAGCCAAACTGGTTTGGTCTATGGCTACACCTTC.

This clonotype was detected only once. This clone may be a read error of a much larger clone one base away. J is TRBJ1-2 and V is TRBV5-1, with TRBD1 matching 7 bases. CDR1 is SGHRS and CDR2 is YFSETQ in the germline V gene. The CDR3 spans 14 residues. CDR3 protein: CASSTMDRNYGYIF. The CDR3 nucleotides read TGCGCCAGCAGCACCATGGACAGGAACTATGGCTACATCTTC.

The V and J genes are TRBV4-2 and TRBJ2-7; D is undetermined. Germline CDR1 and CDR2: LGHNA and YNFKEQ. The CDR3 totals 14 residues. The V end lost 5 bases, the J end lost 0 bases, and 11 bases lay between the germline ends. CDR3 nucleotides: TGTGCCAGCAGCAACGCCCGGTACTCCTACGAGCAGTACTTC. This sequence encodes CASSNARYSYEQYF.